Following are 6 T cell receptor beta chains from one sample sequenced in a study of blood T cell repertoires in COVID-19. Assay used: immunoSEQ multiplex PCR; TCRdb lists only in-frame clones, some missing. The table has about 130,000 clones, 86% seen once. Sequencing input: PBMCs or T cells enriched from blood (not recorded which). These TCRs come from a man aged 45 to 65 who had recovered from COVID-19.

The chain couples TRBV27 to TRBJ1-2, with 9 bases aligning to TRBD1. The CDR3 is made up of 17 amino acids. V trimming: 3 bases; J trimming: 2 bases; junction bases outside the gene matches: 10. Germline V gene sequence: CDR1 MNHEY, CDR2 SMNVEV (reference sequence). CDR3 protein: CASSFRMGQGYNYGYTF. The CDR3 DNA reads TGTGCCAGCAGTTTCCGAATGGGACAGGGTTACAACTATGGCTACACCTTC.

The V call is TRBV12-3 or TRBV12-4, the J call TRBJ1-1; 7 positions match TRBD1. CDR3 length: 13 residues. J lost 4 bases, V lost 5 bases, and 4 bases had no gene match. The CDR3 sequence: CASSLQGVTEAFF. The CDR3 DNA sequence: TGTGCCAGCAGTCTTCAGGGGGTCACTGAAGCTTTCTTT.

The genes are TRBV2 and TRBJ2-7, with D unresolved. Germline values: CDR1 SNHLY, CDR2 FYNNEI. The CDR3 length is 14 residues. V lost 6 bases and J lost 0, with 12 bases in between. The CDR3 sequence is CASSLFHGSYEQYF. The CDR3 DNA is TGTGCCAGCAGCCTCTTTCACGGCTCCTACGAGCAGTACTTC.

The chain recombines TRBV28 with TRBJ1-3; 10 bases are a match to TRBD1. Trimming cost V 3 bases and J 2 bases; bases outside gene matches: 1. The CDR3 runs to 15 residues. Germline lookup yields CDR1 MDHEN and CDR2 SYDVKM. CDR3 DNA: TGTGCCAGCAGTTTGACAGGGGGCGCTGGAAACACCATATATTTT. Encoded protein: CASSLTGGAGNTIYF.

The V gene is TRBV5-1, the J gene TRBJ2-2; TRBD2 is a possible D gene (5 bases). The CDR3 has 15 amino acids. V was trimmed by 4 bases and J by 1 base, leaving 11 bases between them. Germline loops: CDR1 SGHRS, CDR2 YFSETQ. CDR3 in DNA: TGCGCCAGCAGCCCAGCCGGGGTGAACACCGGGGAGCTGTTTTTT. It translates to CASSPAGVNTGELFF.

This clone was detected only a few times. This rearrangement joins TRBV2 to TRBJ1-6; 8 positions match TRBD1. Germline lookup yields CDR1 SNHLY and CDR2 FYNNEI. This CDR3 contains 15 residues. The V and J ends lost 7 bases and 2 bases, in that order; junction bases with no gene match: 4. The CDR3 DNA reads as TGTGCCAGCAAGTTACAGGGGGCCTATAATTCACCCCTCCACTTT. Translation: CASKLQGAYNSPLHF.